This TCR beta chain was found in a study of neurological immune-mediated disorders. Study-wide findings and caveats: None of the CDR3 amino acid sequences found in expanded clones was shared across subjects. This suggests that the TCR-beta repertoires were private in all groups.

The CDR3 sequence is 14 residues long. Germline loops: CDR1 MGHRA, CDR2 YSYEKL. The V end lost 0 bases, the J end lost 2 bases, and 8 bases lay between the germline ends. Template-switch 5'RACE cDNA synthesis added a 10-nucleotide unique molecular identifier. From 15-18 subjects, each sequencing run yielded over 160 million TCR-beta sequences. TCRdb used MiXCR to reprocess the 5' RACE reads, holding one entry per CDR3 protein. The sample contains tens of thousands of distinct CDR3 sequences, roughly 3.8% of which appear only once. This clonotype was found many times. As yet, its antigen is unknown. The unsorted libraries were produced from 2 million PBMCs held at -80 C.

This receptor was obtained from a man aged 55 to 69 with multiple sclerosis. V usage is TRBV4-1 and J usage is TRBJ2-7, with D maybe TRBD2 (5 bases). Sequenced: PBMCs. In DNA, the CDR3 is TGCGCCAGCAGCCAAGACAGGACTGCCTACGAGCAGTACTTC. As protein: CASSQDRTAYEQYF.